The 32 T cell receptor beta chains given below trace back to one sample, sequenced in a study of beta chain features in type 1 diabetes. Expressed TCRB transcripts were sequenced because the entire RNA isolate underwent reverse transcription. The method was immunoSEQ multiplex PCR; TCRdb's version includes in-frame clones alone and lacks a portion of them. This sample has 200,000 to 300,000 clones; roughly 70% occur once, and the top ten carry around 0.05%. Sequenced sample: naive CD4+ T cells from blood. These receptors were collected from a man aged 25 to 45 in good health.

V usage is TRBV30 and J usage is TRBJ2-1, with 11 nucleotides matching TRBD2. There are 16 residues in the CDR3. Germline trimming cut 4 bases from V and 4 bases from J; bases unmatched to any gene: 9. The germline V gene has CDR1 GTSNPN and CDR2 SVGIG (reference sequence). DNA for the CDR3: TGTGCCTGGAAATTCCCGGGACTAGCGGAATACAATGAGCAGTTCTTC. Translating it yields CAWKFPGLAEYNEQFF.

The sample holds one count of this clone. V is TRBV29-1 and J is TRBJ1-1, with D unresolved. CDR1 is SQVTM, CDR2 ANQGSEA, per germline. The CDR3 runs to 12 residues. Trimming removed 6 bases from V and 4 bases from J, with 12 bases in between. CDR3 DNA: TGCAGCGTGGCGGGGTGGGTCACTGAAGCTTTCTTT. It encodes CSVAGWVTEAFF.

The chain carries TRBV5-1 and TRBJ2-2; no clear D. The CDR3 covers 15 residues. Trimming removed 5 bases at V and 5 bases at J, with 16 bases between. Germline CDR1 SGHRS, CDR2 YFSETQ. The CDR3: CASSRRQDLTGELFF. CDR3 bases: TGCGCCAGCAGTCGAAGGCAGGACCTTACCGGGGAGCTGTTTTTT. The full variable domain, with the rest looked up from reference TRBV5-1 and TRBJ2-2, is KAGVTQTPRYLIKTRGQQVTLSCSPISGHRSVSWYQQTPGQGLQFLFEYFSETQRNKGNFPGRFSGRQFSNSRSEMNVSTLELGDSALYLCASSRRQDLTGELFFGEGSRLTVL.

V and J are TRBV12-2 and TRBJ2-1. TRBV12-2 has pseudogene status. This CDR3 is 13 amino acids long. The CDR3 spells CANARADYNEQFF. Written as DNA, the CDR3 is TGTGCAAACGCGAGAGCAGACTACAATGAGCAGTTCTTC.

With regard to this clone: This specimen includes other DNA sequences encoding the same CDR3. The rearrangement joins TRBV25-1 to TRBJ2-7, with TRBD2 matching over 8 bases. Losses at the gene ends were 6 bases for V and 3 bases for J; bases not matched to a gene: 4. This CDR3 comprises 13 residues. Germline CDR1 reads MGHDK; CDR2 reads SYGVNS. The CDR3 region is CASSPAGGYEQYF. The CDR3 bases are TGTGCCAGCAGCCCGGCGGGGGGCTACGAGCAGTACTTC.

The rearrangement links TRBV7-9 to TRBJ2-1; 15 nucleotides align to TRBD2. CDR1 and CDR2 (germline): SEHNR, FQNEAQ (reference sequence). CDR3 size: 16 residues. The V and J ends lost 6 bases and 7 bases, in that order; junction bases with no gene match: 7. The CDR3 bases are TGTGCCAGCAGTTACAAGGGACTAGCGGGAGGAAATGAGCAGTTCTTC. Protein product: CASSYKGLAGGNEQFF.

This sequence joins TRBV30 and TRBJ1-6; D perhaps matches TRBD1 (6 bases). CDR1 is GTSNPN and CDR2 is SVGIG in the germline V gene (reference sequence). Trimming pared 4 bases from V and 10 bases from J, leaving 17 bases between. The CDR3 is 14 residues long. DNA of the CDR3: TGTGCCTGGACGGGTCAGGGGACCGGGTCACCCCTCCACTTT. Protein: CAWTGQGTGSPLHF.

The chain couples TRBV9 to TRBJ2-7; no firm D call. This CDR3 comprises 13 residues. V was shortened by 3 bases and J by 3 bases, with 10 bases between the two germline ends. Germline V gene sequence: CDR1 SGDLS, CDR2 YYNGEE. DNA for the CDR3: TGTGCCAGCAGCGAAAGTGAAAGCTACGAGCAGTACTTC. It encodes CASSESESYEQYF.

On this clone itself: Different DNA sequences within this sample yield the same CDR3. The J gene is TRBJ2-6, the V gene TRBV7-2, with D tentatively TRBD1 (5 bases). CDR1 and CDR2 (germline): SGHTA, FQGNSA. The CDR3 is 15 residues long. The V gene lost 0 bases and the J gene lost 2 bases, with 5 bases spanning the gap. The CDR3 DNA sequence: TGTGCCAGCAGCTTAGCAGGGGCTGGGGCCAACGTCCTGACTTTC. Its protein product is CASSLAGAGANVLTF.

The CDR3 here is CASSKREPRGYYGYTF. The CDR3 DNA reads TGTGCCAGCAGCAAAAGAGAGCCTAGAGGGTACTATGGCTACACCTTC. The V and J genes are TRBV21-1 and TRBJ1-2. TRBV21-1 is a pseudogene segment. This CDR3 has 16 amino acids.

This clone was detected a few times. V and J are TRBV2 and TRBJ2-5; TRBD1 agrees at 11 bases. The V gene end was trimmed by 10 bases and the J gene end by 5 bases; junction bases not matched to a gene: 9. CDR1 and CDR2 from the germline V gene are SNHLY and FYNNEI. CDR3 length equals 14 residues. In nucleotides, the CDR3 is TGTGCCACTCCCCGGACAGGGGGCGAGGAGACCCAGTACTTC. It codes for CATPRTGGEETQYF.

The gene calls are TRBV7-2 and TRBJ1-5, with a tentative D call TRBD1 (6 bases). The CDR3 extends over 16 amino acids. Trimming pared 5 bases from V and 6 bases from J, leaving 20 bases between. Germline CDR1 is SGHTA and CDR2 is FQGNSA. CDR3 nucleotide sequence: TGTGCCAGCAGCAAAGGCACAGGGCGAGTCAGTCAGCCCCAGCATTTT. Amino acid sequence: CASSKGTGRVSQPQHF.

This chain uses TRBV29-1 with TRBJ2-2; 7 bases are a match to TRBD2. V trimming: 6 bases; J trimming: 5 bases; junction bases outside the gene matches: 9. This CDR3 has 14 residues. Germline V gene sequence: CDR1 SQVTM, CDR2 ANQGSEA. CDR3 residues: CSVEASGKTGELFF. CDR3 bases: TGCAGCGTGGAGGCTAGCGGAAAAACCGGGGAGCTGTTTTTT.

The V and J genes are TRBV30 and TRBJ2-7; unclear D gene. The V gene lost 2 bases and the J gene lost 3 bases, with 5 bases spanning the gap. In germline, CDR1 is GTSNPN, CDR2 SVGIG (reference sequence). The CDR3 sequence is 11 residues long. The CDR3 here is CAWSNHYEQYF. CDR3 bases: TGTGCCTGGAGTAACCACTACGAGCAGTACTTC.

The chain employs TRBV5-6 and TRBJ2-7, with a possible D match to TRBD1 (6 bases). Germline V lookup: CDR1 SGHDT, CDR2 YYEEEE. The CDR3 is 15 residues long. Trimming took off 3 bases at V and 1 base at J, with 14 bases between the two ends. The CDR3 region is CASSSGRQVSYEQYF. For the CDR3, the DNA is TGTGCCAGCAGCTCCGGACGACAGGTTTCCTACGAGCAGTACTTC.

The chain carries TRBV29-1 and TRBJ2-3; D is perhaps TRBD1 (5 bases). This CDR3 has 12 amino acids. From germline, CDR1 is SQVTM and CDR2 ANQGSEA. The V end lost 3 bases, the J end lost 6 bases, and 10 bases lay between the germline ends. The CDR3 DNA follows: TGCAGCGTTGACGAAGGGGCTGATACGCAGTATTTT. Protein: CSVDEGADTQYF.

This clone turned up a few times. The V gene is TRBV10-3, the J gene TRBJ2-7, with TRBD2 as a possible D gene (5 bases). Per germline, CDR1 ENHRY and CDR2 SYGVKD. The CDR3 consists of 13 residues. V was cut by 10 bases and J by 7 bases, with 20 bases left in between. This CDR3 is CATARATAGEQYF. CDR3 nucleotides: TGTGCCACGGCTCGCGCTACGGCGGGTGAGCAGTACTTC.

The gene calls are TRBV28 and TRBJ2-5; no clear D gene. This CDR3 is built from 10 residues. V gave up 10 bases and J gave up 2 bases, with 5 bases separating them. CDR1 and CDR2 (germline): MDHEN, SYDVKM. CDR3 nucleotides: TGTGCCACCTTGCAAGAGACCCAGTACTTC. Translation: CATLQETQYF.

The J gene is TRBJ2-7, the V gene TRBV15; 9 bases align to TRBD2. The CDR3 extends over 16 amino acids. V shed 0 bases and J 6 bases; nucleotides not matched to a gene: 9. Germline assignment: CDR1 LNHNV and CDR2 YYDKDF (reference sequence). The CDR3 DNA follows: TGTGCCACCAGCAGAGAAAGTCCGGGACTAGCCGGCGAGCAGTACTTC. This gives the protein CATSRESPGLAGEQYF.

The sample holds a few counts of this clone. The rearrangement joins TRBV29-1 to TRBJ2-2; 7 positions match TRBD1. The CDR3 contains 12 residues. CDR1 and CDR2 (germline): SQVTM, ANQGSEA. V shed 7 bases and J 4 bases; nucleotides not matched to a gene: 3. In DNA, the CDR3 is TGCAGCGGGAACAGGGGCACCGGGGAGCTGTTTTTT. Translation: CSGNRGTGELFF.

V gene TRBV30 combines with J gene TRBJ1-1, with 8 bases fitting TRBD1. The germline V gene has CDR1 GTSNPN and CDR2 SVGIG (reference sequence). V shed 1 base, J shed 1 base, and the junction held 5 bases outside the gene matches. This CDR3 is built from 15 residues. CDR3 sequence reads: CAWSGGTGRNTEAFF. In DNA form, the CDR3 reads TGTGCCTGGAGTGGGGGGACAGGAAGGAACACTGAAGCTTTCTTT.

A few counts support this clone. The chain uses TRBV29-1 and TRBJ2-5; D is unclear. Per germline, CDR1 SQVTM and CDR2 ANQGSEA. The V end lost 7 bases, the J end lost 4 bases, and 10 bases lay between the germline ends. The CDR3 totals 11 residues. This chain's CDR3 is CSASLGETQYF. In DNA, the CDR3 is TGCAGCGCTAGTCTCGGAGAGACCCAGTACTTC. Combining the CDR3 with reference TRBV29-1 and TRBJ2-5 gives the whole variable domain SAVISQKPSRDICQRGTSLTIQCQVDSQVTMMFWYRQQPGQSLTLIATANQGSEATYESGFVIDKFPISRPNLTFSTLTVSNMSPEDSSIYLCSASLGETQYFGPGTRLLVL.

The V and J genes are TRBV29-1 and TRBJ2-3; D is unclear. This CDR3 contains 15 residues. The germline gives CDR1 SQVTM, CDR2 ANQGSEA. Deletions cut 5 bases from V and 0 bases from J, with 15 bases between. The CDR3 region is CSVTGGGPSTDTQYF. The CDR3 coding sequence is TGCAGCGTTACGGGTGGCGGACCCAGCACAGATACGCAGTATTTT.

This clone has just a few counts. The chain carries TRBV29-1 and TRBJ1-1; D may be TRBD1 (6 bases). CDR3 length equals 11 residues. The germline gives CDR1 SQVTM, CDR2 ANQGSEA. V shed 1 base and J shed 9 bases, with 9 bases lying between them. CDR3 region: CSVEVGQKAFF. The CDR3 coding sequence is TGCAGCGTTGAAGTGGGACAAAAAGCTTTCTTT.

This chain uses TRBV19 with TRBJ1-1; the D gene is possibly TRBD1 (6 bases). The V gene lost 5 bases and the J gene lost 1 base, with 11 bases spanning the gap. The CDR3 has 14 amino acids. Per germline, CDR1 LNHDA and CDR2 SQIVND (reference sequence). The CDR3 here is CASSLGQTNTEAFF. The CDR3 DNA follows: TGTGCCAGTAGTCTCGGACAGACGAACACTGAAGCTTTCTTT.

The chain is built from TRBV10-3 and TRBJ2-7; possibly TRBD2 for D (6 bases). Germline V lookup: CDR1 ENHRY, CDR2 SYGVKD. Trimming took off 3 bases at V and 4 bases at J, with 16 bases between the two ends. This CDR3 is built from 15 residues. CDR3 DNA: TGTGCCATCAGTGAACCCCCGTCAGGGAGGTACGAGCAGTACTTC. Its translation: CAISEPPSGRYEQYF.

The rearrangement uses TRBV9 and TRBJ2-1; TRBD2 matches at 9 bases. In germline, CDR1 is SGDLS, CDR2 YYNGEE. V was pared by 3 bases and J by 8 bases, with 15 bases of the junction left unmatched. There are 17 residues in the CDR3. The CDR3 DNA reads TGTGCCAGCAGCGCAAATAGCGGGAGCTTAGAGTTAGATGAGCAGTTCTTC. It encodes CASSANSGSLELDEQFF.

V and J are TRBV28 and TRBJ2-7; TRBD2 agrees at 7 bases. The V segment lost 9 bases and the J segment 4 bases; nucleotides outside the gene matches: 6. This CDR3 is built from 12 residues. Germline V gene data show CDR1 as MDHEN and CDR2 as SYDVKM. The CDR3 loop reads CASGGSLYEQYF. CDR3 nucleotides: TGTGCCAGTGGCGGGAGTCTTTACGAGCAGTACTTC.

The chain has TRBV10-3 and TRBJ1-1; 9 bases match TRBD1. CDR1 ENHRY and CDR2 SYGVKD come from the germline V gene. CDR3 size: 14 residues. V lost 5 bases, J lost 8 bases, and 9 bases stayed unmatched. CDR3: CAISPTGDRGEAFF. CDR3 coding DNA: TGTGCCATCAGTCCTACAGGCGACAGGGGGGAAGCTTTCTTT.

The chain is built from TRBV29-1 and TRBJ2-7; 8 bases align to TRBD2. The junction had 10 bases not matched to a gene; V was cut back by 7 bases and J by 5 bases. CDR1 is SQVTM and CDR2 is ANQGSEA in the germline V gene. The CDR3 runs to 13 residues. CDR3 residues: CSALAGRKDEQYF. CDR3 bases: TGCAGCGCATTAGCGGGGAGGAAGGACGAGCAGTACTTC.

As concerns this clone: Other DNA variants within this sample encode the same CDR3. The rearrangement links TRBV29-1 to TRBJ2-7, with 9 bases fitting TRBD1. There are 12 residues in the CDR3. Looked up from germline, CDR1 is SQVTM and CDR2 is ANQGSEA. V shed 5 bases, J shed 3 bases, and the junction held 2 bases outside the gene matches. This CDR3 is CSVQGQGYEQYF. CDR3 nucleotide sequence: TGCAGCGTTCAGGGACAGGGCTACGAGCAGTACTTC.

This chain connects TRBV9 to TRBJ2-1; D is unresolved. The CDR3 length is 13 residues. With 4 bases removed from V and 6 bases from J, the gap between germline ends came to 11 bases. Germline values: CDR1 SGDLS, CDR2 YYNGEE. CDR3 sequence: CASSPRTINEQFF. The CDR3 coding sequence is TGTGCCAGCAGCCCCCGGACGATCAATGAGCAGTTCTTC.